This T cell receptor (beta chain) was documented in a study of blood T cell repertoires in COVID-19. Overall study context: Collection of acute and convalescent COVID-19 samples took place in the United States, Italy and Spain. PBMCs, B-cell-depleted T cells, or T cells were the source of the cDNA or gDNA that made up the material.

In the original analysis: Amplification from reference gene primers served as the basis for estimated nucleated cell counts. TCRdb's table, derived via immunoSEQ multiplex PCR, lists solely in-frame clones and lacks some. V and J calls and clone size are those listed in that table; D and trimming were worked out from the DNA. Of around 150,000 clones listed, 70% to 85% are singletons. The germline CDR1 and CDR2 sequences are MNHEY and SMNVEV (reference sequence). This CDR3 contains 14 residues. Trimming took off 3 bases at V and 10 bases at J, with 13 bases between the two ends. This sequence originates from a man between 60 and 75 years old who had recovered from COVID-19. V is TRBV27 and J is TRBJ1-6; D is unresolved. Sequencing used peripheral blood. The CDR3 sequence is CASSLGNEGSPLHF. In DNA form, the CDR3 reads TGTGCCAGCAGTTTGGGCAACGAGGGATCACCCCTCCACTTT.